The 15 T cell receptor beta chains presented below share a single source sample, sequenced in a study of blood T cells in healthy people across ages (dated by TCRdb to between 2015 and 2017). The receptor library was made with 5' RACE. The data were produced on an Illumina HiSeq 2500. A second roughly 7 to 12 cycle PCR used a sample-barcoded 5' primer and a J-beta primer mix. TCRdb took the public reads, trimmed them with fastp at Q25, ran MiXCR for clone calling and kept in-frame beta chains. A single entry per CDR3 protein holds the most common genes and DNA from its merged rows. This sample has around 1,000,000 distinct CDR3 sequences in its table, and approximately 38% of those were observed once. The top ten hold around 13% of the sample. The sample comprised blood. These TCRs come from a man aged 18 to 30 in good health.

This clonotype has more than one count but fewer than ten. The chain has TRBV12-3 or TRBV12-4 and TRBJ1-6; unclear D gene. The CDR3 extends over 14 amino acids. Trimming removed 2 bases from V and 6 bases from J, with 8 bases in between. DNA for the CDR3: TGTGCCAGCAGTTTAATCGAGCTTAATTCACCCCTCCACTTT. Translating it yields CASSLIELNSPLHF.

As for this clonotype: Given a much more abundant clone one base away, this may be a read error. The rearrangement uses TRBV27 and TRBJ1-4; unclear D gene. V dropped 2 bases and J dropped 1 base, with 14 bases sitting between them. Germline loops: CDR1 MNHEY, CDR2 SMNVEV (reference sequence). This CDR3 has 17 residues. CDR3 amino acids: CASSLLGMGVTNEKLFF. The CDR3 nucleotides read TGTGCCAGCAGTTTACTCGGGATGGGTGTAACTAATGAAAAACTGTTTTTT.

The genes are TRBV29-1 and TRBJ1-1; 7 bases map to TRBD1. Germline-derived CDR1 and CDR2 are SQVTM and ANQGSEA. V lost 7 bases, J lost 0 bases, and 8 bases stayed unmatched. The CDR3 is 14 amino acids. CDR3 sequence: CSARDSLMNTEAFF. CDR3 nucleotide sequence: TGCAGCGCCCGGGACAGCCTTATGAACACTGAAGCTTTCTTT.

The chain employs TRBV7-9 and TRBJ1-5; D remains ambiguous. CDR1 is SEHNR, CDR2 FQNEAQ, per germline (reference sequence). CDR3 size: 12 residues. V lost 5 bases and J lost 9, with 11 bases in between. The CDR3 nucleotides are TGTGCCAGCAGCATAACCATTACGCCCCAGCATTTT. Encoded protein: CASSITITPQHF.

This clonotype was observed a few times. V and J are TRBV20-1 and TRBJ2-3; 10 bases agree with TRBD2. Per germline, CDR1 DFQATT and CDR2 SNEGSKA (reference sequence). There are 14 residues in the CDR3. J gave up 6 bases and V 4 bases, and 7 bases lay outside the gene matches. CDR3: CSAKASGGMDTQYF. CDR3 DNA sequence: TGCAGTGCTAAGGCTAGCGGGGGAATGGATACGCAGTATTTT.

This clonotype was detected a few times. The rearrangement uses TRBV7-2 and TRBJ1-4; D is unresolved. Germline V CDR1 and CDR2: SGHTA, FQGNSA. V shed 4 bases and J shed 6 bases, with 9 bases lying between them. The CDR3 extends over 13 amino acids. The CDR3: CASSSRDDEKLFF. The DNA of the CDR3 is TGTGCCAGCAGCTCCCGAGACGATGAAAAACTGTTTTTT.

This clonotype was seen a few times. The rearrangement joins TRBV4-2 to TRBJ1-2; D may be TRBD1 (5 bases). The ends were cut back, 0 bases at V and 2 bases at J, with 19 bases in the middle. This CDR3 has 18 residues. CDR1 is LGHNA, CDR2 YNFKEQ, per germline. CDR3: CASSQDLREAYGNYGYTF. The CDR3 nucleotides are TGTGCCAGCAGCCAAGATCTCAGGGAAGCATATGGGAACTATGGCTACACCTTC.

V usage is TRBV5-1 and J usage is TRBJ2-7; 8 bases agree with TRBD1. This CDR3 spans 14 amino acids. Trimming removed 10 bases from V and 7 bases from J; junction bases left unmatched: 16. Germline CDR1 reads SGHRS; CDR2 reads YFSETQ. As DNA, the CDR3 is TGCGCCTCCCACCGGGACAGGCACTACAATGAGCAGTACTTC. This sequence encodes CASHRDRHYNEQYF.

A few counts support this clonotype. This chain connects TRBV27 to TRBJ2-3; 8 bases are shared with TRBD2. V shed 8 bases and J 8 bases; nucleotides not matched to a gene: 6. The CDR3 has 12 residues. The germline V gene has CDR1 MNHEY and CDR2 SMNVEV (reference sequence). The DNA for the CDR3 is TGTGCCAGCTCCAGCGGGGGCCGTACGCAGTATTTT. Its translation: CASSSGGRTQYF.

The J gene is TRBJ1-1, the V gene TRBV21-1; the D call in the table, TRBD1, was not verified against the DNA. TRBV21-1 is a recognized pseudogene. This CDR3 contains 15 residues. CDR3 loop: CASRMAGTGDAEAFF. The CDR3 DNA follows: TGTGCCAGCAGAATGGCCGGGACAGGGGACGCTGAGGCTTTCTTT.

For the CDR3, the DNA is TGCGCCAGCAGCCAAGACTTGTCTGTGCATCAGCCCCAGCATTTT. Its protein is CASSQDLSVHQPQHF. J is TRBJ1-5 and V is TRBV4-1; D gene uncertain. The CDR3 loop spans 15 amino acids. V shed 0 bases and J shed 5 bases, with 11 bases lying between them. Germline-derived CDR1 and CDR2 are MGHRA and YSYEKL.

This rearrangement joins TRBV18 to TRBJ1-2; D not resolved. Trimming removed 2 bases from V and 4 bases from J, with 8 bases in between. Germline CDR1 KGHSH, CDR2 LQKENI. The CDR3 covers 13 residues. This CDR3 is CASSPGSRYGYTF. CDR3 sequence (DNA): TGTGCCAGCTCACCAGGCAGCCGCTATGGCTACACCTTC.

The chain employs TRBV4-1 and TRBJ1-6; tentatively, D is TRBD1 (6 bases). Per germline, CDR1 MGHRA and CDR2 YSYEKL. The V gene lost 1 base and the J gene lost 8 bases, with 12 bases spanning the gap. The CDR3 totals 15 residues. CDR3 DNA sequence: TGCGCCAGCAGCCAAGCTAGGGGGACCCATTCACCCCTCCACTTT. It encodes CASSQARGTHSPLHF.

This clonotype was seen repeatedly, ten times or more. V gene TRBV28 combines with J gene TRBJ2-1; the D gene is possibly TRBD1 (5 bases). The germline V and J ends were trimmed by 5 bases and 4 bases, with 6 bases remaining between them. The CDR3 sequence is 12 residues long. CDR1 and CDR2 (germline): MDHEN, SYDVKM. The CDR3 reads CASSTGYNEQFF. CDR3 coding DNA: TGTGCCAGCAGTACAGGTTACAATGAGCAGTTCTTC.

The CDR3 protein is CASKIGPNTEAFF. The CDR3 DNA reads as TGTGCCAGCAAAATTGGGCCGAACACTGAAGCTTTCTTT. The chain uses TRBV2 and TRBJ1-1; D is uncertain. V was pared by 7 bases and J by 1 base, with 10 bases between. CDR1 is SNHLY, CDR2 FYNNEI, per germline. This CDR3 spans 13 amino acids.